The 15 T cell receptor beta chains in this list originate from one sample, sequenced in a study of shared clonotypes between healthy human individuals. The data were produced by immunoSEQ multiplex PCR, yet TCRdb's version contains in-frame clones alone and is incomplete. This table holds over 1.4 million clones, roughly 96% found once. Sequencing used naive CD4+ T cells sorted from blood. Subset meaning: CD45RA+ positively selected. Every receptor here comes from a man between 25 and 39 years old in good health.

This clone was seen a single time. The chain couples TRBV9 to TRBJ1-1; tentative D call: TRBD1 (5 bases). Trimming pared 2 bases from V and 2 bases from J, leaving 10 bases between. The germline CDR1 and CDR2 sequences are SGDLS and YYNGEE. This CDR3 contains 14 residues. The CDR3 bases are TGTGCCAGCAGCGTTTCCAGGGTAAACACTGAAGCTTTCTTT. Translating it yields CASSVSRVNTEAFF.

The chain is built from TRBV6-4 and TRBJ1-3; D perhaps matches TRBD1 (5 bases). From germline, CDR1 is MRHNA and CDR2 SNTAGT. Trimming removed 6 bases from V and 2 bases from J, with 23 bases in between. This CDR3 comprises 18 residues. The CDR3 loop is CASSQDFGEGPTGNTIYF. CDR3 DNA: TGTGCCAGCAGCCAAGACTTTGGTGAGGGGCCGACTGGAAACACCATATATTTT.

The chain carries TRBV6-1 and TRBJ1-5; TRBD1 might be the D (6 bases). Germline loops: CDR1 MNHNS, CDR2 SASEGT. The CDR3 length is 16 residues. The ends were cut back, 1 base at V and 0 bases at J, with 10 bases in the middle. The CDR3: CASSEGTVYSNQPQHF. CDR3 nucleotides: TGTGCCAGCAGTGAAGGGACAGTTTATAGCAATCAGCCCCAGCATTTT.

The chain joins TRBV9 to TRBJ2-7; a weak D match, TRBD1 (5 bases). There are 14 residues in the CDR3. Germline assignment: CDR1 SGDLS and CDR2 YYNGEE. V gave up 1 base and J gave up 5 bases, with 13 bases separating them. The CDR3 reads CASSVSSVGHEQYF. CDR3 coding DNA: TGTGCCAGCAGCGTAAGTTCAGTGGGGCACGAGCAGTACTTC.

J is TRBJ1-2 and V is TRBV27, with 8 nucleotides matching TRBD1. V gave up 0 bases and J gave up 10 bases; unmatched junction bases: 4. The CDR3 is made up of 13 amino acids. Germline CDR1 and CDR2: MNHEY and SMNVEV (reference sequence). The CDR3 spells CASSLSAQGDYTF. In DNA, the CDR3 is TGTGCCAGCAGTTTATCGGCACAGGGGGACTACACCTTC.

CDR3 in DNA: TGCGCCAGCAGCGACCGGGGGACAAGCTCCTACAATGAGCAGTTCTTC. This gives the protein CASSDRGTSSYNEQFF. V usage is TRBV4-3 and J usage is TRBJ2-1; TRBD1 or TRBD2 may be the D gene (6 bases each). CDR1 and CDR2 (germline): LGHNA, YSLEER. This CDR3 contains 16 residues. Trimming cost V 5 bases and J 0 bases, with 14 bases left between them.

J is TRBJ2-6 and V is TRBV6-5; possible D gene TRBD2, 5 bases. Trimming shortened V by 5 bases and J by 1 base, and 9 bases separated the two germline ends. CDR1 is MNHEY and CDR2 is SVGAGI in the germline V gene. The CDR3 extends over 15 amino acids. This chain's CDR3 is CASSVGGSGANVLTF. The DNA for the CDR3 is TGTGCCAGCAGTGTTGGAGGATCTGGGGCCAACGTCCTGACTTTC.

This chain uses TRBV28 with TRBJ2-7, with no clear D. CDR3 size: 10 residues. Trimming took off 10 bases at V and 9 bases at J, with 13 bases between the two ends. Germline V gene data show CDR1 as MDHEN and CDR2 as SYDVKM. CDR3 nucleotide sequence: TGTGCCACCAGAAGTTCCGCGCAGTACTTC. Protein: CATRSSAQYF.

The CDR3 nucleotides are TGCGCCAGCAGCCTCCCCAGGACAGGGGGCTATGATAGTGAGCAGTTCTTC. It is translated as CASSLPRTGGYDSEQFF. The chain couples TRBV5-1 to TRBJ2-1; 11 bases are shared with TRBD1. The V and J ends lost 4 bases and 9 bases, in that order; junction bases with no gene match: 15. This CDR3 spans 17 amino acids. The germline V gene has CDR1 SGHRS and CDR2 YFSETQ.

The chain's CDR3 is CASSPGLAVFTDTQYF. For the CDR3, the DNA is TGTGCCAGCAGCCCCGGTCTAGCGGTATTCACAGATACGCAGTATTTT. The chain uses TRBV7-9 and TRBJ2-3; 7 bases match TRBD2. The CDR3 is 16 amino acids. Trimming removed 5 bases from V and 2 bases from J; junction bases left unmatched: 10. The germline V gene has CDR1 SEHNR and CDR2 FQNEAQ (reference sequence).

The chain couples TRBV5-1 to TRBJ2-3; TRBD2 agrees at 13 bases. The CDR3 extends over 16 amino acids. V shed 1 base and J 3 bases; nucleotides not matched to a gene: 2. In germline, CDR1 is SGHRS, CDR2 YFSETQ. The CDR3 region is CASSLTSGRVTDTQYF. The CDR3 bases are TGCGCCAGCAGCTTGACTAGCGGGAGGGTAACAGATACGCAGTATTTT.

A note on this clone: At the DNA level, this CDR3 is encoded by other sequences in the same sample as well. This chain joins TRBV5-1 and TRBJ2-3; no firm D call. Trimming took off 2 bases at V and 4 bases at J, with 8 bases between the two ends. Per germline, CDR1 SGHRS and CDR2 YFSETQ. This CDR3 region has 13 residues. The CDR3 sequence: CASSLPGADTQYF. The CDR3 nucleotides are TGCGCCAGCAGCTTACCTGGGGCAGATACGCAGTATTTT.

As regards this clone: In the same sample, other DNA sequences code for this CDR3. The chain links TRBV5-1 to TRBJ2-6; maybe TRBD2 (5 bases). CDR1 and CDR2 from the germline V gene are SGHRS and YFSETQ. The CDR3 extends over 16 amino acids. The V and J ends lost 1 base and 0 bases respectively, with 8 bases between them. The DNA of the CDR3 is TGCGCCAGCAGCTTGACGGGAAGCTCTGGGGCCAACGTCCTGACTTTC. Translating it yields CASSLTGSSGANVLTF.

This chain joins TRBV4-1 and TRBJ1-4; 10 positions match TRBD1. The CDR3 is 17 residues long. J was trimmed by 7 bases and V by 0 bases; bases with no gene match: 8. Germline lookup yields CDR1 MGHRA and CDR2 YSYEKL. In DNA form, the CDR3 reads TGCGCCAGCAGCCAAGAGGGGACAGGGGCAGGAGGTGAAAAACTGTTTTTT. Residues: CASSQEGTGAGGEKLFF.

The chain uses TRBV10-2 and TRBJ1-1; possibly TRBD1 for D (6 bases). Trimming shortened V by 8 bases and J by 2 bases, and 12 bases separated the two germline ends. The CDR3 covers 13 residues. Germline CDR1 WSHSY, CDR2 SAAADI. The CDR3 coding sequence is TGCGCCAGCCTACCGGGGACAAACACTGAAGCTTTCTTT. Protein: CASLPGTNTEAFF.